This is a list of T cell receptor beta chains from one sample in a study of cytomegalovirus exposure and HLA in healthy donors. Clones were sequenced by immunoSEQ multiplex PCR, and TCRdb holds only the in-frame ones, with some missing. The data hold around 33,000 clones, with 85% to 95% observed a single time. Sequenced sample: PBMCs. The origin of the receptors is a woman aged 18-29 years in good health and CMV-seronegative. Both conserved end residues are part of each CDR3. Fields, in order: V gene, J gene, clone size, D gene, CDR3 DNA, CDR3 protein. A D gene is named only where the DNA matches it firmly. The listing skips clone size in some rows; elsewhere it reads once, few, many or a size class.

TRBV15	TRBJ2-1	-	-	TGTGCCACCAGCAGAGGCTGGGGTAGGCAGGGTAAGTTGGATGAGCAGTTCTTC	CATSRGWGRQGKLDEQFF
TRBV4-3	TRBJ1-1	-	TRBD1	TGCGCCAGCAGCCAGACGGACAGGTGGGACACTGAAGCTTTCTTT	CASSQTDRWDTEAFF
TRBV7-9	TRBJ2-3	-	TRBD1	TGTGCCAGCAGCCCAAGGGACAGGGGGCTCGCAGATACGCAGTATTTT	CASSPRDRGLADTQYF
TRBV7-3	TRBJ2-2	-	TRBD2	TGTGCCAGCAGTTCCGGGACTAGCGGGAACACCGGGGAGCTGTTTTTT	CASSSGTSGNTGELFF
TRBV11-2	TRBJ2-3	-	TRBD2	TGTGCCAGCAGCTTAACCGGGACTAGAAAAGATACGCAGTATTTT	CASSLTGTRKDTQYF
TRBV6-1	TRBJ2-6	-	-	TGTGCCAGCAGTGAGGAGACGAGAGCCTGGGCCAACGTCCTGACTTTC	CASSEETRAWANVLTF
TRBV19	TRBJ2-2	-	TRBD1	TGTGCCAGTACCCGGGACAGTCCCACCGGGGAGCTGTTTTTT	CASTRDSPTGELFF
TRBV5-1	TRBJ1-4	-	TRBD1	TGCGCCAGCAGCTTGGTAACAGGGGGTAATGAAAAACTGTTTTTT	CASSLVTGGNEKLFF
TRBV7-9	TRBJ2-7	-	TRBD2	TGTGCCAGCAGCCGAGTCGCCGGCGGGAGTTTGGACGAGCAGTACTTC	CASSRVAGGSLDEQYF
TRBV27	TRBJ1-1	-	-	TGTGCCAGCAGTTTGACAGTCATCAACACTGAAGCTTTCTTT	CASSLTVINTEAFF
TRBV7-8	TRBJ1-1	-	-	TGTGCCAGCAGCCACCGGGAAGAAGCTTTCTTT	CASSHREEAFF
TRBV15	TRBJ2-7	once	TRBD1	TGTGCCACCAGCAGATCCAGACAGGGTCTGTACGAGCAGTACTTC	CATSRSRQGLYEQYF
TRBV5-5	TRBJ1-1	-	-	TGTGCCAGCAGATCTACGGGGGTGGGACCGATGAACACTGAAGCTTTCTTT	CASRSTGVGPMNTEAFF
TRBV2	TRBJ1-1	-	-	TGTGCCAGCAGTGACAGTAGCGTCATGAACACTGAAGCTTTCTTT	CASSDSSVMNTEAFF
TRBV6-6	TRBJ1-2	-	-	TGTGCCAGCGGGGCAGACTATGGCTACACCTTC	CASGADYGYTF
TRBV5-6	TRBJ1-5	-	TRBD1	TGTGCCAGCAGCCGTGGACAGGGGGGCGGTCAGCAGCCCCAGCATTTT	CASSRGQGGGQQPQHF
TRBV28	TRBJ2-5	-	TRBD1	TGTGCCAGCAGAAGACAGGGGGGGGGCGTTCGGGAGACCCAGTACTTC	CASRRQGGGVRETQYF
TRBV5-6	TRBJ2-3	-	TRBD1	TGTGCCAGCAGCCTCGTACAGGGGGGCACAGATACGCAGTATTTT	CASSLVQGGTDTQYF
TRBV2	TRBJ2-2	-	TRBD2	TGTGCCAGCAGTGAGGGACTACCGACCGGGGAGCTGTTTTTT	CASSEGLPTGELFF
TRBV9	TRBJ2-1	-	TRBD2	TGTGCCAGCAGCGTAGGCGGTAGCGGGAGAGGTGAGCAGTTCTTC	CASSVGGSGRGEQFF
TRBV28	TRBJ2-1	once	-	TGTGCCAGCAAGAACGGGCCCGCTAGAGGGGAGCAGTTCTTC	CASKNGPARGEQFF
TRBV12-5	TRBJ2-1	-	TRBD1	TGTGCTAGTGGGGCGGGACAGGGTTCCTACAATGAGCAGTTCTTC	CASGAGQGSYNEQFF
TRBV29-1	TRBJ2-3	-	TRBD2	TGCAGCGTTGAAGGGACTAGCGGGAACACAGATACGCAGTATTTT	CSVEGTSGNTDTQYF
TRBV21-1	TRBJ2-3	-	-	TGTGCCAGCAGCAAACAGGTCCCAGATACGCAGTATTTT	CASSKQVPDTQYF
TRBV19	TRBJ2-2	-	-	TGTGCCAGTAGTATATGGGCAGACCCTAGGGGCGGGGAGCTGTTTTTT	CASSIWADPRGGELFF
TRBV19	TRBJ2-1	-	TRBD2	TGTGCCAGTAGTATCGATGGCGGGAGGGAGGGTGAGCAGTTCTTC	CASSIDGGREGEQFF
TRBV30	TRBJ2-5	-	TRBD2	TGTGCCTGGAGTCGAGAGGGAGGGGTCAAAGAGACCCAGTACTTC	CAWSREGGVKETQYF